The 13 T cell receptor beta chains below come from one sample, sequenced in a study of T cells in tuberculosis. Profiled with immunoSEQ multiplex PCR; TCRdb holds only in-frame clones, not every one. The data hold 35,000 to 45,000 clones, with around 94% observed a single time. Time point in this sample: new active TB diagnosis, blood taken before or within 7 days of starting treatment. This sample comprised PBMCs, obtained at tuberculosis diagnosis. These receptors originate from an adult with tuberculosis.

The chain combines TRBV2 with TRBJ1-5; unclear D gene. Trimming removed 6 bases at V and 4 bases at J, with 10 bases between. This CDR3 comprises 13 residues. The germline CDR1 and CDR2 sequences are SNHLY and FYNNEI. The CDR3: CASRPVTNQPQHF. The CDR3 region has the DNA TGTGCCAGCAGGCCAGTGACAAATCAGCCCCAGCATTTT.

V usage is TRBV6-5 and J usage is TRBJ1-2; D may be TRBD1 (6 bases). V was clipped by 8 bases and J by 8 bases, with 15 bases between them. This CDR3 spans 12 amino acids. The germline gives CDR1 MNHEY, CDR2 SVGAGI. CDR3 sequence: CASLSGVGGYTF. DNA of the CDR3: TGTGCCAGCCTGTCAGGGGTCGGGGGCTACACCTTC.

This chain connects TRBV11-3 to TRBJ1-2; TRBD1 matches at 8 bases. Germline CDR1 and CDR2: SGHNT and YENEEA. The CDR3 is 15 residues long. V lost 5 bases, J lost 7 bases, and 12 bases stayed unmatched. CDR3 nucleotide sequence: TGTGCCAGCAGCGCACCATCCGACAGGGGAGGTGGCTACACCTTC. It translates to CASSAPSDRGGGYTF.

This chain joins TRBV27 and TRBJ2-5, with 8 positions matching TRBD1. V was pared by 3 bases and J by 4 bases, with 7 bases of the junction left unmatched. The CDR3 totals 15 residues. CDR1 is MNHEY and CDR2 is SMNVEV in the germline V gene (reference sequence). The CDR3 nucleotides are TGTGCCAGCAGTTTCGGACAGGGTCAAGGAGAGACCCAGTACTTC. Translation: CASSFGQGQGETQYF.

The chain combines TRBV19 with TRBJ2-2; D gene uncertain. This CDR3 comprises 11 residues. Germline V gene lookup returns CDR1 LNHDA and CDR2 SQIVND (reference sequence). Trimming took off 3 bases at V and 8 bases at J, with 4 bases between the two ends. The CDR3 loop reads CASSIYGELFF. DNA of the CDR3: TGTGCCAGTAGTATTTATGGGGAGCTGTTTTTT. Looking up the rest from reference TRBV19 and TRBJ2-2 gives the full variable domain: DGGITQSPKYLFRKEGQNVTLSCEQNLNHDAMYWYRQDPGQGLRLIYYSQIVNDFQKGDIAEGYSVSREKKESFPLTVTSAQKNPTAFYLCASSIYGELFFGEGSRLTVL.

The chain has TRBV15 and TRBJ1-5, with 12 bases matching TRBD1. V gave up 5 bases and J gave up 5 bases; unmatched junction bases: 4. The CDR3 loop spans 15 amino acids. CDR1 is LNHNV and CDR2 is YYDKDF in the germline V gene (reference sequence). The CDR3 DNA is TGTGCCACCAGCGCGGGGACAGGGGGCCATCAGCCCCAGCATTTT. Translating gives CATSAGTGGHQPQHF.

The rearrangement joins TRBV10-2 to TRBJ1-2; tentatively, D is TRBD1 (5 bases). CDR1 WSHSY and CDR2 SAAADI come from the germline V gene. The CDR3 totals 13 residues. The germline V and J ends were trimmed by 2 bases and 8 bases, with 12 bases remaining between them. The CDR3 coding sequence is TGCGCCAGCAGTGAGGACAGTATAGTAGGCTACACCTTC. Its protein product is CASSEDSIVGYTF.

The chain is built from TRBV29-1 and TRBJ1-1; TRBD1 agrees at 7 bases. CDR3 length: 12 residues. The germline CDR1 and CDR2 sequences are SQVTM and ANQGSEA. The CDR3 DNA reads as TGCAGTGCTTACAGGGGCCGGACTGAAGCTTTCTTT. This gives the protein CSAYRGRTEAFF. Filled out from reference TRBV29-1 and TRBJ1-1, the complete variable domain reads SAVISQKPSRDICQRGTSLTIQCQVDSQVTMMFWYRQQPGQSLTLIATANQGSEATYESGFVIDKFPISRPNLTFSTLTVSNMSPEDSSIYLCSAYRGRTEAFFGQGTRLTVV.

This clone has a single count. The V gene is TRBV30, the J gene TRBJ1-5; D might be TRBD1 (6 bases). Per germline, CDR1 GTSNPN and CDR2 SVGIG (reference sequence). This CDR3 region has 15 residues. V lost 3 bases to trimming and J lost 6 bases, with 18 bases between them. The CDR3 sequence: CAWSRGGPKGQPQHF. The CDR3, as DNA: TGTGCCTGGAGCCGAGGGGGTCCAAAAGGTCAGCCCCAGCATTTT. The full variable domain, in which reference TRBV30 and TRBJ1-5 provide the parts outside the CDR3, is SQTIHQWPATLVQPVGSPLSLECTVEGTSNPNLYWYRQAAGRGLQLLFYSVGIGQISSEVPQNLSASRPQDRQFILSSKKLLLSDSGFYLCAWSRGGPKGQPQHFGDGTRLSIL.

The chain is built from TRBV15 and TRBJ1-2; 9 bases align to TRBD1. V shed 0 bases and J 4 bases; nucleotides not matched to a gene: 6. Germline V gives CDR1 LNHNV, CDR2 YYDKDF (reference sequence). The CDR3 contains 16 residues. CDR3 protein: CATSREGQGLRYGYTF. In DNA, the CDR3 is TGTGCCACCAGCAGAGAAGGACAGGGGTTGCGCTATGGCTACACCTTC.

The V and J genes are TRBV5-6 and TRBJ1-6, with D unresolved. With 3 bases removed from V and 12 bases from J, the gap between germline ends came to 19 bases. Germline V gene sequence: CDR1 SGHDT, CDR2 YYEEEE. The CDR3 covers 15 residues. CDR3 DNA sequence: TGTGCCAGCAGCTATACCCGGGATCCTATCGGACCCCTCCACTTT. Translating it yields CASSYTRDPIGPLHF. Full variable domain (outside the CDR3, taken from reference TRBV5-6 and TRBJ1-6): DAGVTQSPTHLIKTRGQQVTLRCSPKSGHDTVSWYQQALGQGPQFIFQYYEEEERQRGNFPDRFSGHQFPNYSSELNVNALLLGDSALYLCASSYTRDPIGPLHFGNGTRLTVT.

The rearrangement links TRBV18 to TRBJ1-5; the match to TRBD1 covers 10 bases. Germline V gives CDR1 KGHSH, CDR2 LQKENI. CDR3 length: 18 residues. Losses at the gene ends were 3 bases for V and 7 bases for J; bases not matched to a gene: 15. The CDR3 loop is CASSPSNRDRGFLQPQHF. The CDR3 DNA reads TGTGCCAGCTCACCGAGCAACCGGGACAGGGGATTCTTACAGCCCCAGCATTTT. Looking up the rest from reference TRBV18 and TRBJ1-5 gives the full variable domain: NAGVMQNPRHLVRRRGQEARLRCSPMKGHSHVYWYRQLPEEGLKFMVYLQKENIIDESGMPKERFSAEFPKEGPSILRIQQVVRGDSAAYFCASSPSNRDRGFLQPQHFGDGTRLSIL.

The chain links TRBV9 to TRBJ1-6, with a tentative D call TRBD1 (5 bases). This CDR3 is 16 amino acids long. Per the germline V gene, CDR1 is SGDLS and CDR2 is YYNGEE. The V end lost 0 bases, the J end lost 7 bases, and 14 bases lay between the germline ends. The CDR3 reads CASSVGSAGQNSPLHF. The CDR3 coding sequence is TGTGCCAGCAGCGTAGGTAGTGCAGGGCAAAATTCACCCCTCCACTTT. The entire variable domain, with the rest obtained from reference TRBV9 and TRBJ1-6, is as follows: DSGVTQTPKHLITATGQRVTLRCSPRSGDLSVYWYQQSLDQGLQFLIQYYNGEERAKGNILERFSAQQFPDLHSELNLSSLELGDSALYFCASSVGSAGQNSPLHFGNGTRLTVT.